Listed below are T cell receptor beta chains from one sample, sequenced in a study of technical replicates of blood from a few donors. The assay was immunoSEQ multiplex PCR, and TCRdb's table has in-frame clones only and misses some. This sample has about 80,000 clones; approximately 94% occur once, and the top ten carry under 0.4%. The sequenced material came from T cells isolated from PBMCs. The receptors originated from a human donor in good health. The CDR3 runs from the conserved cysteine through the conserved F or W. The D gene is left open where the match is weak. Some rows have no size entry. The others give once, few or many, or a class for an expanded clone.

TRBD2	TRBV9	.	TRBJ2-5	CASGEGRETQYF	TGTGCCAGTGGGGAGGGCCGCGAGACCCAGTACTTC
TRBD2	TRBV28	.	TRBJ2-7	CASSPPGLASYEQYF	TGTGCCAGCAGTCCCCCAGGACTAGCGTCCTACGAGCAGTACTTC
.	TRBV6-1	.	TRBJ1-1	CASSDSGAMNTEAFF	TGTGCCAGCAGTGACTCGGGAGCTATGAACACTGAAGCTTTCTTT
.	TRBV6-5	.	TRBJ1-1	CASSYGGSVNTEAFF	TGTGCCAGCAGTTACGGGGGGTCTGTTAACACTGAAGCTTTCTTT
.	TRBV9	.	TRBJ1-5	CASSVGRVNQPQHF	TGTGCCAGCAGCGTAGGCAGGGTCAATCAGCCCCAGCATTTT
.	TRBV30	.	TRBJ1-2	CAWSESGVGYGYTF	TGTGCCTGGAGTGAATCAGGGGTGGGCTATGGCTACACCTTC
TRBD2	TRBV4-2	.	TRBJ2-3	CASSQVISGSSTDTQYF	TGTGCCAGCAGCCAAGTTATTAGCGGGAGTAGCACAGATACGCAGTATTTT
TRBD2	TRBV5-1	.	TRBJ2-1	CASSSRGLDYNEQFF	TGCGCCAGCAGTTCCAGGGGACTAGACTACAATGAGCAGTTCTTC
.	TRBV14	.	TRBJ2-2	CASSQGLRFTGELFF	TGTGCCAGCAGCCAGGGACTCAGATTCACCGGGGAGCTGTTTTTT
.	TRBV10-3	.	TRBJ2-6	CAISDSSGANVLTF	TGTGCCATCAGTGACAGCTCTGGGGCCAACGTCCTGACTTTC
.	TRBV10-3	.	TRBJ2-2	CATILDTHTGELFF	TGTGCCACAATCCTCGATACACACACCGGGGAGCTGTTTTTT
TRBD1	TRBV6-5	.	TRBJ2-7	CASRTGTEQYF	TGTGCCAGCAGGACAGGGACCGAGCAGTACTTC
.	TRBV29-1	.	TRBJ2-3	CSVEAAEDYVADTQYF	TGCAGCGTTGAAGCAGCAGAAGACTACGTAGCAGATACGCAGTATTTT
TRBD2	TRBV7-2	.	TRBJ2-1	CASSPRWGLAGDNEQFF	TGTGCCAGCAGCCCGAGATGGGGGCTAGCGGGAGACAATGAGCAGTTCTTC
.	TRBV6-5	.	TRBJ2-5	CASSLGGVIQETQYF	TGTGCCAGCAGTTTAGGGGGGGTAATCCAAGAGACCCAGTACTTC
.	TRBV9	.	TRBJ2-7	CASSVGWADYEQYF	TGTGCCAGCAGCGTAGGATGGGCAGACTACGAGCAGTACTTC
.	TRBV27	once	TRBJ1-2	CASSLRGGYGYTF	TGTGCCAGCAGTTTGAGGGGGGGCTATGGCTACACCTTC
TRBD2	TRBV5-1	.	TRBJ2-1	CASKPGTSVYNEQFF	TGCGCCAGCAAGCCCGGGACTAGCGTATACAATGAGCAGTTCTTC
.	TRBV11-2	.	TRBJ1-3	CASSLLPQGDTIYF	TGTGCCAGCAGCTTATTACCACAGGGAGACACCATATATTTT
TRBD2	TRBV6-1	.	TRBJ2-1	CASSAGLAGSFPFF	TGTGCCAGCAGTGCCGGACTAGCGGGGTCTTTTCCGTTCTTC
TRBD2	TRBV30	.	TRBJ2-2	CAFLAGSAGELFF	TGTGCCTTCTTAGCGGGATCGGCCGGGGAGCTGTTTTTT
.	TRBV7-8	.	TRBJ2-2	CASSFQDYRNTGELFF	TGTGCCAGCAGCTTTCAGGACTATAGAAACACCGGGGAGCTGTTTTTT
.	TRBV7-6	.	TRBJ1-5	CASSWGENQPQHF	TGTGCCAGCAGCTGGGGGGAAAATCAGCCCCAGCATTTT